Each of the 13 T cell receptor beta chains below was sequenced from the same sample in a study of T cell changes during pregnancy in multiple sclerosis. The protocol was immunoSEQ multiplex PCR, while the TCRdb copy is restricted to in-frame clones and leaves out a portion. The table records tens of thousands of clones, around 91% of them present only once. The material sequenced was CD4+ T cells from peripheral blood mononuclear cells, taken in the second trimester of pregnancy. Receptors originate from a female donor in good health, enrolled as a control in a pregnancy study.

The chain carries TRBV30 and TRBJ2-3, with a possible D match to TRBD2 (6 bases). This CDR3 spans 14 amino acids. CDR1 is GTSNPN, CDR2 SVGIG, per germline (reference sequence). The germline V and J ends were trimmed by 1 base and 2 bases, with 10 bases remaining between them. The CDR3 nucleotides read TGTGCCTGGAGTGCGGGAGTATCCACAGATACGCAGTATTTT. Protein sequence: CAWSAGVSTDTQYF.

The chain carries TRBV15 and TRBJ2-7, with 11 positions matching TRBD2. The CDR3 runs 14 residues. V trimming: 3 bases; J trimming: 6 bases; junction bases outside the gene matches: 4. Per germline, CDR1 LNHNV and CDR2 YYDKDF (reference sequence). The CDR3 reads CATSSTSGRSEQYF. DNA of the CDR3: TGTGCCACCAGCAGTACTAGCGGGAGATCCGAGCAGTACTTC. Full variable domain (outside the CDR3, taken from reference TRBV15 and TRBJ2-7): DAMVIQNPRYQVTQFGKPVTLSCSQTLNHNVMYWYQQKSSQAPKLLFHYYDKDFNNEADTPDNFQSRRPNTSFCFLDIRSPGLGDTAMYLCATSSTSGRSEQYFGPGTRLTVT.

The CDR3 DNA reads as TGTGCCAGCAGCTTAGCTGTTAGTCGCACCGGGGAGCTGTTTTTT. This gives the protein CASSLAVSRTGELFF. V and J are TRBV7-2 and TRBJ2-2; no clear D gene. CDR3 length: 15 residues. Germline CDR1 SGHTA, CDR2 FQGNSA. V lost 0 bases and J 4 bases, leaving 9 bases between the germline ends.

The V call is TRBV19, the J call TRBJ1-4, with TRBD1 as a possible D gene (6 bases). CDR3 length: 16 residues. V lost 5 bases and J lost 4, with 17 bases in between. Per germline, CDR1 LNHDA and CDR2 SQIVND (reference sequence). CDR3 amino acids: CASSSPSQGYNEKLFF. CDR3 DNA: TGTGCCAGTAGTTCGCCCTCGCAGGGGTATAATGAAAAACTGTTTTTT.

The gene calls are TRBV2 and TRBJ2-1; the match to TRBD2 covers 9 bases. V was pared by 6 bases and J by 6 bases, with 0 bases of the junction left unmatched. The CDR3 consists of 12 residues. Germline assignment: CDR1 SNHLY and CDR2 FYNNEI. CDR3 nucleotides: TGTGCCAGCAGGCGGGAGGGCAATGAGCAGTTCTTC. This sequence encodes CASRREGNEQFF.

This sequence joins TRBV7-2 and TRBJ1-2, with D possibly matching TRBD1 (6 bases). CDR1 SGHTA and CDR2 FQGNSA come from the germline V gene. The CDR3 consists of 16 residues. V shed 3 bases and J shed 0 bases, with 14 bases lying between them. CDR3 DNA sequence: TGTGCCAGCAGCTTCTCAGGACAGAGCACTAACTATGGCTACACCTTC. The encoded protein is CASSFSGQSTNYGYTF.

The rearrangement links TRBV5-1 to TRBJ2-1, with 12 bases identical to TRBD2. The CDR3 totals 14 residues. CDR1 SGHRS and CDR2 YFSETQ come from the germline V gene. Trimming removed 4 bases from V and 8 bases from J; junction bases left unmatched: 4. As DNA, the CDR3 is TGCGCCAGCAGCGATCTAGCGGGGGGGGATGAGCAGTTCTTC. It codes for CASSDLAGGDEQFF.

This clone was seen just once. V usage is TRBV7-3 and J usage is TRBJ2-3; 11 positions match TRBD2. In germline, CDR1 is SGHTA, CDR2 FQGTGA. V dropped 4 bases and J dropped 5; count of bases not matched to a gene: 8. The CDR3 spans 16 residues. Here the CDR3 reads CASSSRLAGGRDTQYF. In DNA, the CDR3 is TGTGCCAGCAGCTCCCGGTTAGCGGGGGGGAGAGATACGCAGTATTTT.

The V call is TRBV29-1, the J call TRBJ1-1; no definite D call. The ends were cut back, 3 bases at V and 4 bases at J, with 6 bases in the middle. Looked up from germline, CDR1 is SQVTM and CDR2 is ANQGSEA. This CDR3 contains 11 residues. The CDR3 sequence is CSVEPSTEAFF. The CDR3 nucleotides read TGCAGCGTTGAGCCCAGCACTGAAGCTTTCTTT. Full variable domain (outside the CDR3, taken from reference TRBV29-1 and TRBJ1-1): SAVISQKPSRDICQRGTSLTIQCQVDSQVTMMFWYRQQPGQSLTLIATANQGSEATYESGFVIDKFPISRPNLTFSTLTVSNMSPEDSSIYLCSVEPSTEAFFGQGTRLTVV.

CDR3 sequence reads: CASSQDLSGGAKTGELFF. The CDR3 region has the DNA TGTGCCAGCAGCCAAGATTTAAGCGGGGGGGCTAAAACCGGGGAGCTGTTTTTT. The chain has TRBV4-2 and TRBJ2-2; TRBD2 matches at 10 bases. The CDR3 is 18 residues long. From germline, CDR1 is LGHNA and CDR2 YNFKEQ. With 0 bases clipped from V and 5 bases from J, the junction kept 9 bases outside the gene matches.

The genes are TRBV4-2 and TRBJ2-3, with D maybe TRBD2 (6 bases). Germline V gene sequence: CDR1 LGHNA, CDR2 YNFKEQ. The CDR3 sequence is 16 residues long. V was cut by 1 base and J by 5 bases, with 16 bases left in between. CDR3 nucleotides: TGTGCCAGCAGCCAAGGGGCGGGGCCTAGTCAAGATACGCAGTATTTT. Translated: CASSQGAGPSQDTQYF.

This clone was observed once. The gene calls are TRBV6-5 and TRBJ1-1, with no clear D. Germline V gene lookup returns CDR1 MNHEY and CDR2 SVGAGI. The length of the CDR3 is 13 residues. V was cut by 2 bases and J by 4 bases, with 8 bases left in between. For the CDR3, the DNA is TGTGCCAGCAGTTACCCGAGTCGCACTGAAGCTTTCTTT. It codes for CASSYPSRTEAFF.

V gene TRBV11-2 combines with J gene TRBJ1-1; 12 bases agree with TRBD1. The germline V gene has CDR1 SGHAT and CDR2 FQNNGV. With V trimmed by 0 bases and J by 4 bases, 3 bases remained unmatched. The CDR3 extends over 16 amino acids. CDR3 sequence reads: CASSLEGQGALTEAFF. CDR3 DNA sequence: TGTGCCAGCAGCTTAGAGGGACAGGGGGCCCTCACTGAAGCTTTCTTT.